The TCR beta chain under discussion was sequenced for a study of blood T cell repertoires in COVID-19 (dated by TCRdb to the early 2020s). With respect to the entire study: The collaborator samples originated in the United States, Italy and Spain and spanned the acute and convalescent phases of COVID-19. Samples were obtained from the ongoing ImmuneRACE study (first 160 participants) and from over 1,000 subjects provided by 6 global collaborators. The sample metadata nearly always contained a de-identified subject ID, COVID-19 status, age in years and sex. The material from the prospective study consisted of cDNA or gDNA derived from T cells, B-cell-depleted T cells, or PBMCs. The repertoires were released in a freely available public database intended as a resource for research on the immune response to SARS-CoV-2. Subjects who had been exposed to COVID-19, were actively infected with it, or had recovered from it provided the deeply sampled blood TCRbeta repertoires that made up the dataset. Where available, HLA class I and class II types were taken from metadata supplied by the sample provider and were not determined by assay-based typing.

TCRbeta CDR3 regions were amplified from genomic DNA using the immunoSEQ Assay, a bias-controlled multiplex PCR. The original pipeline was this. Within the assay, amplification of reference gene primers was used to estimate how many nucleated cells each sample contained. To quantify the absolute abundance of each unique TCRbeta CDR3 rearrangement, sequence reads were collapsed and filtered. For each sample, productive Simpson clonality was calculated as the square root of Simpson's diversity index across productive rearrangements. TCRdb obtained this table from immuneACCESS and retained in-frame rearrangements with V and J assigned. These tables miss some clones; where compared with another copy, unresolved V genes account for less than half of the shortfall, and the remainder is unexplained. D and trimming were read from the DNA, whereas the V and J calls and clone size are those reported in that table. The sample has 200,000 to 250,000 clones on record, under 90% of them singletons. Of the sample, around 3.3% falls within the top ten clones.

Broader findings and caveats from the paper: The amount of clinical and demographic metadata varied by source and participant and was provided uncurated.

As to this clone: It lacks a known antigen. Base qualities are missing; no much larger clone stands one base away.

Each collaborating institution followed its own protocols to collect whole blood in K2EDTA tubes. Collaborator samples were shipped for TCRbeta analysis as frozen whole blood, isolated PBMCs, or DNA extracted from either sample type. Inclusive of the bounding cysteine and phenylalanine, the CDR3 is 14 residues long. The only DNA kept is the CDR3, 42 bases in frame from the first base. Clipping removes 8 bases from V and 1 base from J, with 7 as the unmatched junction base count. Taken from the germline V gene, the CDR1 and CDR2 loops are MNHEY and SVGAGI. This receptor was identified in a woman older than 75 with acute or convalescent COVID-19. The chain is encoded by TRBV6-5 joined to TRBJ1-2; TRBD1 matches 7 bases in the middle. The specimen sequenced was peripheral blood. The DNA is TGTGCCAGCTCCAAGGGGGACAGTAACTATGGCTACACCTTC. This yields the protein CASSKGDSNYGYTF.